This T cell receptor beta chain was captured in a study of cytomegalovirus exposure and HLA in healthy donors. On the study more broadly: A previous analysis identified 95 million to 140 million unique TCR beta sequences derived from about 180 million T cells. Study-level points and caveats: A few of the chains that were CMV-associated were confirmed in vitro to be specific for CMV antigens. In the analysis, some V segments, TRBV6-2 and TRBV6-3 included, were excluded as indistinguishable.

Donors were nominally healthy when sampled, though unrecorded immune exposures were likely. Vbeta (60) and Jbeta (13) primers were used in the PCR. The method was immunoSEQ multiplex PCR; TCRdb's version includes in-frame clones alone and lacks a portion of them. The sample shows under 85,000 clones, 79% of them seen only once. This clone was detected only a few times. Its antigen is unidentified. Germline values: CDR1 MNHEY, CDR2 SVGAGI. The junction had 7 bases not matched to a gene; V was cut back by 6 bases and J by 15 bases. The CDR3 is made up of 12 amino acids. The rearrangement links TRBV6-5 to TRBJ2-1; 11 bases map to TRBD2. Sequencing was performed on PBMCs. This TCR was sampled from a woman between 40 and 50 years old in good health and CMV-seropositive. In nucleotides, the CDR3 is TGTGCCAGCAGGCAACTAGCGGGAGAACCGTTCTTC. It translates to CASRQLAGEPFF.